The clone carrying this T cell receptor beta chain occurred a few times. The data are from a study of CD8 T cells in Susac syndrome. RNA totalling about 0.45 to 1 ug underwent reverse transcription with random hexamers. With immunoSEQ multiplex PCR, TCR beta CDR3 was amplified across 54 Vbeta and 13 Jbeta. A single record per CDR3 protein comes from TCRdb applying MiXCR to the immunoSEQ multiplex PCR reads. The table shows over 100,000 distinct CDR3 sequences, with over 90% occurring only once. Each Susac syndrome patient had definite or probable disease by recently defined criteria. In germline, CDR1 is LGHNA, CDR2 YNFKEQ. The V and J ends lost 1 base and 3 bases respectively, with 12 bases between them. The CDR3 is made up of 15 amino acids.

The rearrangement joins TRBV4-2 to TRBJ2-5; D gene unclear. Specimen: CD8+ T cells from PBMCs. This TCR came from a human donor with Susac syndrome. In nucleotides, the CDR3 is TGTGCCAGCAGCCAAGGGGTATCCCAAGAAGAGACCCAGTACTTC. Residues: CASSQGVSQEETQYF.